The clone carrying this T cell receptor (beta chain) was recorded a few times. Authors' processing steps: Counts of nucleated cells, estimated from reference gene primer amplification, were obtained. The method was immunoSEQ multiplex PCR; TCRdb's version includes in-frame clones alone and lacks a portion of them. V and J calls and clone size follow that table, whereas D and trimming were derived from the DNA. The sample carries 100,000 to 150,000 clones, approximately 85% recorded once. This specimen belongs to a study of blood T cell repertoires in COVID-19. For the study at large: T cells, B-cell-depleted T cells, or PBMCs provided the cDNA or gDNA that served as material.

Those enrolled in Seattle joined during active infection and were followed longitudinally afterward. The length of the CDR3 is 15 residues. V shed 2 bases and J 4 bases; nucleotides not matched to a gene: 8. Germline CDR1 reads SGHRS; CDR2 reads YFSETQ. This TCR was recovered from a young man with COVID-19, enrolled during active disease. The sample consisted of peripheral blood. The chain has TRBV5-1 and TRBJ2-7, with 8 bases fitting TRBD1. The CDR3: CASSLISGGYYEQYF. CDR3 sequence (DNA): TGCGCCAGCAGCTTAATTTCAGGGGGCTATTACGAGCAGTACTTC.